Listed below are T cell receptor beta chains from one sample, sequenced in a study of a mutant IDH1 vaccine in newly diagnosed glioma. These TCRs' antigens remain unknown. Sequenced by immunoSEQ multiplex PCR; TCRdb stores in-frame clones only, minus some. Here the sample spans about 32,000 clones, around four fifths being singletons. Sample: PBMCs, taken from a glioma patient whose treatment included an IDH1 peptide vaccine. The receptors originated from a man aged 35-49 years with glioma. Some clones in this sample may be carry-over from other donors' samples. Both conserved end residues are trimmed from each CDR3. The order of the fields is V gene, J gene, CDR3 length, CDR3 protein.

v_call: TRBV2; j_call: TRBJ2-3; cdr3_length: 12; cdr3_aa: ASSASAGADTQY
v_call: TRBV30; j_call: TRBJ2-5; cdr3_length: 10; cdr3_aa: ARRGGSETQY
v_call: TRBV5-8; j_call: TRBJ1-2; cdr3_length: 11; cdr3_aa: ASRTGGNYGYT
v_call: TRBV11-3; j_call: TRBJ1-1; cdr3_length: 10; cdr3_aa: ASSRGATEAF
v_call: TRBV25-1; j_call: TRBJ1-2; cdr3_length: 12; cdr3_aa: ASSDPGRINGYT
v_call: TRBV15; j_call: TRBJ1-4; cdr3_length: 14; cdr3_aa: ATSFLKGPDNEKLF
v_call: TRBV30; j_call: TRBJ1-1; cdr3_length: 14; cdr3_aa: AWSGGAGGRETEAF
v_call: TRBV4-1; j_call: TRBJ1-1; cdr3_length: 15; cdr3_aa: ASSQLGGAVMNTEAF
v_call: TRBV5-1; j_call: TRBJ1-6; cdr3_length: 12; cdr3_aa: ASSPGPRGSPLH
v_call: TRBV7-6; j_call: TRBJ1-5; cdr3_length: 11; cdr3_aa: ASSLTPNQPQH
v_call: TRBV7-8; j_call: TRBJ1-2; cdr3_length: 12; cdr3_aa: ASSLVGDSYGYT
v_call: TRBV30; j_call: TRBJ1-2; cdr3_length: 12; cdr3_aa: AWSVLGRNYGYT
v_call: TRBV4-1; j_call: TRBJ1-1; cdr3_length: 15; cdr3_aa: ASSLMGQGGFDTEAF
v_call: TRBV6-5; j_call: TRBJ2-7; cdr3_length: 11; cdr3_aa: ASSRDSQGEQY
v_call: TRBV5-5; j_call: TRBJ1-5; cdr3_length: 12; cdr3_aa: ASSVVVSNQPQH
v_call: TRBV9; j_call: TRBJ2-2; cdr3_length: 15; cdr3_aa: ASSVEGRGIRSGELF
v_call: TRBV5-1; j_call: TRBJ1-3; cdr3_length: 14; cdr3_aa: ASSLAGGYSGNTIY
v_call: TRBV30; j_call: TRBJ1-5; cdr3_length: 11; cdr3_aa: AWSASSNQPQH
v_call: TRBV13; j_call: TRBJ2-7; cdr3_length: 12; cdr3_aa: ASSPGDSLYEQY
v_call: TRBV9; j_call: TRBJ1-2; cdr3_length: 16; cdr3_aa: ASSASKLPGGKDYGYT
v_call: TRBV6-1; j_call: TRBJ2-7; cdr3_length: 15; cdr3_aa: ASSEDEDRVYSYEQY